Below, 16 T cell receptor beta chains from the same sample are listed, as sequenced in a study of OX40 agonist ivuxolimab in advanced cancers. Sequencing was performed with immunoSEQ multiplex PCR; in TCRdb, only in-frame clones are kept and a portion is missing. The table records under 85,000 clones, around 82% of them present only once. The material sequenced was CD4+ or CD8+ T cells sorted from blood, taken in a trial of the OX40 agonist ivuxolimab. The receptors shown here come from an adult with an advanced solid tumor such as melanoma, head and neck, liver or kidney cancer.

This chain connects TRBV9 to TRBJ1-2, with 9 bases lining up with TRBD1. Germline V gives CDR1 SGDLS, CDR2 YYNGEE. The CDR3 covers 14 residues. With V trimmed by 4 bases and J by 5 bases, 6 bases remained unmatched. CDR3 sequence: CASSPGQGRYGYTF. DNA for the CDR3: TGTGCCAGCAGCCCCGGACAGGGGAGGTATGGCTACACCTTC.

This chain links TRBV4-1 with TRBJ2-4; TRBD2 might be the D (5 bases). Trimming stripped 4 bases from V and 3 bases from J, with 10 bases between. Germline CDR1 reads MGHRA; CDR2 reads YSYEKL. The CDR3 length is 14 residues. The CDR3 is CASSPPGIKNIQYF. CDR3 nucleotides: TGCGCCAGCAGCCCTCCGGGAATCAAAAACATTCAGTACTTC.

V gene TRBV7-8 combines with J gene TRBJ1-1; D is possibly TRBD1 (5 bases). This CDR3 comprises 15 residues. Germline CDR1 SGHVS, CDR2 FQNEAQ. Trimming removed 2 bases at V and 0 bases at J, with 10 bases between. This chain's CDR3 is CASSLRQHMNTEAFF. The CDR3 nucleotides read TGTGCCAGCAGCTTACGACAGCACATGAACACTGAAGCTTTCTTT. The full variable domain, rest sourced from reference TRBV7-8 and TRBJ1-1, is GAGVSQSPRYKVAKRGQDVALRCDPISGHVSLFWYQQALGQGPEFLTYFQNEAQLDKSGLPSDRFFAERPEGSVSTLKIQRTQQEDSAVYLCASSLRQHMNTEAFFGQGTRLTVV.

This chain joins TRBV28 and TRBJ1-2; 7 nucleotides match TRBD1. Germline assignment: CDR1 MDHEN and CDR2 SYDVKM. The CDR3 is made up of 14 amino acids. V lost 2 bases to trimming and J lost 0 bases; unmatched junction nucleotides: 0. The DNA of the CDR3 is TGTGCCAGCAGTTTAACAGGGGCTAACTATGGCTACACCTTC. Protein: CASSLTGANYGYTF.

The J gene is TRBJ2-3, the V gene TRBV11-3; D is unresolved. Trimming removed 5 bases from V and 2 bases from J, with 20 bases in between. The CDR3 has 17 amino acids. The V gene's germline CDR1 is SGHNT and CDR2 YENEEA. The DNA of the CDR3 is TGTGCCAGCAGCCCCCGCCTCGCAGGTTTACTCACAGATACGCAGTATTTT. Translated, it gives CASSPRLAGLLTDTQYF.

The rearrangement joins TRBV2 to TRBJ2-5, with D maybe TRBD2 (6 bases). The germline CDR1 and CDR2 sequences are SNHLY and FYNNEI. V lost 4 bases and J lost 6, with 9 bases in between. This CDR3 contains 12 residues. The CDR3 sequence is CASSGGEQTQYF. In DNA form, the CDR3 reads TGTGCCAGCAGTGGGGGGGAACAGACCCAGTACTTC.

This chain links TRBV18 with TRBJ1-5, with D uncertain. V was clipped by 2 bases and J by 5 bases, with 7 bases between them. Germline CDR1 is KGHSH and CDR2 is LQKENI. CDR3 length: 13 residues. CDR3: CASSPGRDQPQHF. The CDR3 DNA sequence: TGTGCCAGCTCACCAGGGAGGGATCAGCCCCAGCATTTT.

V gene TRBV28 combines with J gene TRBJ1-5; 8 bases match TRBD1. Germline CDR1 MDHEN, CDR2 SYDVKM. This CDR3 has 13 amino acids. Losses at the gene ends were 8 bases for V and 5 bases for J; bases not matched to a gene: 5. Here the CDR3 DNA reads TGTGCCAGCGGGACAGGTCCACATCAGCCCCAGCATTTT. Its protein is CASGTGPHQPQHF.

This chain uses TRBV4-3 with TRBJ2-3; the D gene is possibly TRBD1 (5 bases). With 3 bases removed from V and 4 bases from J, the gap between germline ends came to 17 bases. Looked up from germline, CDR1 is LGHNA and CDR2 is YSLEER. The CDR3 has 16 residues. This chain's CDR3 is CASSQATASGSDTQYF. Here the CDR3 DNA reads TGCGCCAGCAGCCAGGCGACAGCCTCCGGGTCAGATACGCAGTATTTT.

Only one count was recorded for this clone. The V and J genes are TRBV29-1 and TRBJ2-1, with a possible D match to TRBD2 (5 bases). The CDR3 consists of 15 residues. The ends were cut back, 5 bases at V and 0 bases at J, with 14 bases in the middle. Germline loops: CDR1 SQVTM, CDR2 ANQGSEA. The CDR3 here is CSVPIASSSYNEQFF. In nucleotides, the CDR3 is TGCAGCGTTCCAATAGCGAGCAGCTCCTACAATGAGCAGTTCTTC.

Comment on this clone: This sample also contains other DNA sequences that code for the same CDR3. The chain combines TRBV7-2 with TRBJ2-3; TRBD2 matches 9 bases. This CDR3 spans 15 amino acids. Germline V CDR1 and CDR2: SGHTA, FQGNSA. The junction had 4 bases not matched to a gene; V was cut back by 3 bases and J by 3 bases. The CDR3 spells CASSFGRGGTDTQYF. The CDR3 region has the DNA TGTGCCAGCAGCTTCGGGCGGGGGGGAACAGATACGCAGTATTTT.

This clone has just a few counts. The genes are TRBV28 and TRBJ2-7, with TRBD1 matching over 8 bases. J lost 3 bases, V lost 6 bases, and 10 bases had no gene match. The CDR3 runs to 15 residues. Germline V CDR1 and CDR2: MDHEN, SYDVKM. CDR3 sequence reads: CASSPPGTGRYEQYF. CDR3 DNA sequence: TGTGCCAGCAGCCCCCCCGGGACAGGACGCTACGAGCAGTACTTC.

The J gene is TRBJ2-3, the V gene TRBV10-2; D gene unclear. This CDR3 has 12 amino acids. The germline gives CDR1 WSHSY, CDR2 SAAADI. The germline V and J ends were trimmed by 5 bases and 2 bases, with 5 bases remaining between them. The CDR3 loop is CASSQDTDTQYF. The CDR3 nucleotides are TGCGCCAGCAGTCAGGACACAGATACGCAGTATTTT.

J is TRBJ2-2 and V is TRBV7-6, with unresolved D. The CDR3 has 12 amino acids. Trimming left V 4 bases short and J 3 bases short, with 3 bases between. The V gene's germline CDR1 is SGHVS and CDR2 FNYEAQ. CDR3 sequence reads: CASSWYTGELFF. In nucleotides, the CDR3 is TGTGCCAGCAGCTGGTACACCGGGGAGCTGTTTTTT. The whole variable domain, remainder taken from reference TRBV7-6 and TRBJ2-2, is GAGVSQSPRYKVTKRGQDVALRCDPISGHVSLYWYRQALGQGPEFLTYFNYEAQQDKSGLPNDRFSAERPEGSISTLTIQRTEQRDSAMYRCASSWYTGELFFGEGSRLTVL.

There are many counts of this clone. The chain recombines TRBV2 with TRBJ2-7; 10 nucleotides agree with TRBD1. The CDR3 is 15 amino acids. V dropped 5 bases and J dropped 6; count of bases not matched to a gene: 10. Germline CDR1 and CDR2: SNHLY and FYNNEI. Written as DNA, the CDR3 is TGTGCCAGCAGTCAAGGGGACAGGGGAGTCAGCGAGCAGTACTTC. Translated: CASSQGDRGVSEQYF.

V gene TRBV7-2 combines with J gene TRBJ1-2, with D uncertain. CDR3 size: 14 residues. Germline CDR1 and CDR2: SGHTA and FQGNSA. V gave up 5 bases and J gave up 4 bases, with 14 bases separating them. CDR3 region: CASSERQEAYGYTF. In nucleotides, the CDR3 is TGTGCCAGCAGCGAGAGGCAGGAGGCCTATGGCTACACCTTC.